This T cell receptor (beta chain) was recorded in a study of blood T cell repertoires in COVID-19. This CDR3 region has 13 residues. Repertoires were generated with immunoSEQ multiplex PCR, while TCRdb's copy carries only in-frame clones and drops some. The top ten clones hold around a quarter of a sample with approximately 90,000 clones, over 70% of them seen once. This clonotype was obtained from a man aged 80 or over with active or convalescent COVID-19. This chain links TRBV21-1 with TRBJ1-6; TRBD1 is the table's D call, not checked against the DNA. TRBV21-1 is listed as a pseudogene. The sample was peripheral blood. CDR3 sequence reads: CASSPSGRGPLHF. In nucleotides, the CDR3 is TGTGCCAGCAGCCCTTCGGGCAGGGGACCCCTCCACTTT.